This TCR beta chain was captured by sequencing in a study of shared T cell receptors in the human thymus (dated by TCRdb to the early 2020s). For context, the study as a whole: The study investigated the way shared, self-reactive T-cell receptor alpha chains are produced in the human thymus.

CDR1 and CDR2 are read off the germline V gene as SNHLY and FYNNEI. From its cysteine to its phenylalanine, the CDR3 spans 13 amino acids. This entry keeps only the CDR3 DNA: 39 bases, framed from base 1. Deletion took 7 bases off V and 1 base off J, with a span of 9 bases between the germline ends. Receptors were amplified or captured by the immunoSEQ multiplex PCR assay. Imported from immuneACCESS, the table was reduced by TCRdb to in-frame sequences with V and J called. These copies leave out some clones; in studies compared against another copy, an unresolved V gene accounts for under half, and the cause of the remainder is not known. Here the sample has 500,000 to 850,000 clones; around 87% occur a single time. The ten largest make up 0.0094% of the sample. A word on this clone: The antigen this receptor binds is unknown. Qualities for individual bases were not recorded, and no much larger clone is one base off.

The same sample was also studied in work on human thymus T cells. As that second study puts it: The donors were immunologically healthy infants in Finland who had open corrective cardiac surgery for congenital heart defects. Thymus tissue was collected as surgical resects that were removed during corrective cardiac surgery. Biased V and J gene segment usage appeared to be present in both thymic and peripheral blood repertoires. The related research reported highly overlapping thymic TCR repertoires among unrelated individuals. TCR alpha and beta repertoires from about 8 infant thymus samples and a few related peripheral blood samples were characterized in the study. The infant donors were about 6 to 244 days old, and the cohort included roughly six males and two females. Thymocytes were released mechanically from tissue and stored at -70 °C as pellets of roughly 9-31 million cells. A QIAsymphony instrument was used to extract genomic DNA from frozen cell pellets. Using the immunoSEQ multiplex PCR assay, the TCRB and TCRAD loci were amplified from a standardized quantity of quality-controlled genomic DNA. Amplicons spanned the V(D)J region at a length sufficient to cover the CDR3 and identify V and J genes. The amplicons were sequenced on an Illumina platform via the commercial immunoSEQ service. Primer bias and sequencing errors were corrected using previously described methods, and TCRAD and TCRB definitions followed the IMGT database. Analysis of the repertoires was done with immunoSEQ Analyzer 3.0 and VDJTools and included basic statistics, V/J segment usage, diversity estimates, rarefaction and pairwise overlap. Diversity was estimated using the Chao1, ChaoE, Efron-Thisted, Shannon and inverse Simpson indices, and was also estimated on datasets down-sampled to the size of the smallest sample. Repertoire overlap was determined by strict matching of CDR3 nucleotide sequence, V gene and J gene, and Jaccard-based multidimensional scaling clustering was applied. Thymus samples yielded on average roughly 790,000 unique TCRB clonotypes, compared with about 80,000 from blood samples.

The TCR comes from a boy younger than two with a congenital heart defect. Donor details come from another sample of the same person, matched by shared clones. The rearrangement combines TRBV2 with TRBJ2-3, with TRBD2 tentatively as D gene (6 bases match). Sequencing was done on a sample of thymocytes. The nucleotide sequence reads TGTGCCAGCAATCGGGGGTGCACAGATACGCAGTATTTT. It specifies CASNRGCTDTQYF.